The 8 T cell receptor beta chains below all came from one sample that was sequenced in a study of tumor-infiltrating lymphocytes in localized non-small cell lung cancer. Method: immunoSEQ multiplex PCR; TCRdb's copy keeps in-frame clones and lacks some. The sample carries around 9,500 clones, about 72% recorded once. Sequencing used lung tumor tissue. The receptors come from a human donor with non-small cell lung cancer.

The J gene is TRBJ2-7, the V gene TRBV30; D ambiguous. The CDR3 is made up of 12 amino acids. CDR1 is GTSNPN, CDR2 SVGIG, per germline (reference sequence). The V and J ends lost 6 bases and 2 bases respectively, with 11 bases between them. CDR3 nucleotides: TGTGCCTGTGCAGGATTCGCCTACGAGCAGTACTTC. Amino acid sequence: CACAGFAYEQYF. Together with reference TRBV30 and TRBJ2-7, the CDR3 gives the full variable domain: SQTIHQWPATLVQPVGSPLSLECTVEGTSNPNLYWYRQAAGRGLQLLFYSVGIGQISSEVPQNLSASRPQDRQFILSSKKLLLSDSGFYLCACAGFAYEQYFGPGTRLTVT.

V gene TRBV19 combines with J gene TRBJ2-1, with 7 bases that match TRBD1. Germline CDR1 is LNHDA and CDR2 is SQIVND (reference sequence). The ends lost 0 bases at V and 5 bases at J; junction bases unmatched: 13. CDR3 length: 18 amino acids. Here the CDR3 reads CASSIDFGPTGWDNEQFF. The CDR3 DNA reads TGTGCCAGTAGTATAGATTTTGGGCCGACAGGGTGGGACAATGAGCAGTTCTTC.

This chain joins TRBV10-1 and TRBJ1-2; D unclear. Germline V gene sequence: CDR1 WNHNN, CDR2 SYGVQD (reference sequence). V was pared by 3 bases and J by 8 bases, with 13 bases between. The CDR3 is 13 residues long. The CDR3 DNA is TGCGCCAGCAGTGATGGAGGATCCTTCGGCTACACCTTC. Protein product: CASSDGGSFGYTF.

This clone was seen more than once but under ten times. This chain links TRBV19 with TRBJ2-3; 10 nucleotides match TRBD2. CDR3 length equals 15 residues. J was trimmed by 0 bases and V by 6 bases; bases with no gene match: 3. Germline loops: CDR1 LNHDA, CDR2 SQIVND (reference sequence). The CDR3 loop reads CASRDSGRSTDTQYF. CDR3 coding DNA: TGTGCCAGTAGGGATAGCGGGAGGAGCACAGATACGCAGTATTTT.

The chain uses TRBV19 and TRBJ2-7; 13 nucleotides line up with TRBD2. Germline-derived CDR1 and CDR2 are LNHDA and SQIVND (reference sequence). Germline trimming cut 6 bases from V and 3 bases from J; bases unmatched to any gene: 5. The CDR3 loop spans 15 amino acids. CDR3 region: CASSRTSGSGYEQYF. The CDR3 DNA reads TGTGCCAGTAGCCGGACTAGCGGGAGCGGCTACGAGCAGTACTTC.

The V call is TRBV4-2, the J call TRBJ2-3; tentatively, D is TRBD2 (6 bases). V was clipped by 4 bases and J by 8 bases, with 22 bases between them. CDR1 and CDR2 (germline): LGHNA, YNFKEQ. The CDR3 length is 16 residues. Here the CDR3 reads CASSPTSPLRGSTQYF. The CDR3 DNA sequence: TGTGCCAGCAGCCCGACTAGTCCCCTTAGAGGCAGTACGCAGTATTTT.

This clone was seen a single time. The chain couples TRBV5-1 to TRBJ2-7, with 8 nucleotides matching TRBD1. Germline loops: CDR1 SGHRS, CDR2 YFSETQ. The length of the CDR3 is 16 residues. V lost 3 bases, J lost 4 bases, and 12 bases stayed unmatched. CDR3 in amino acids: CASSSSLGQGQYEQYF. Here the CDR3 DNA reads TGCGCCAGCAGCTCCTCCTTAGGACAGGGCCAGTACGAGCAGTACTTC.

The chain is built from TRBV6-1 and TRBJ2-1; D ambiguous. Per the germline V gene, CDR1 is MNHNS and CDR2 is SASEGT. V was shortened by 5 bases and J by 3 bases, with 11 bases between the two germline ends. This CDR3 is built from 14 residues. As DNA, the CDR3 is TGTGCCAGCAGTAAGCCCTCGGGCTACAATGAGCAGTTCTTC. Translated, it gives CASSKPSGYNEQFF.